This T cell receptor beta chain was identified during a study of CD8+ T cells in alopecia areata. Study results and caveats: TCR sharing across patients was less clear than in mice, possibly HLA-related.

Following extraction, RNA underwent reverse transcription to cDNA, which served as the sequencing template. Assay: immunoSEQ multiplex PCR; the TCRdb copy retains only in-frame clones and omits some. There are roughly 260,000 clones in the sample, none observed a single time. Of note for this clone: Its target is not known. Gene and germline names: mouse. The observed sequence ends 4 residues before the CDR3 terminus, with the missing tail filled in from the germline J gene.

The pooled cutaneous lymph node cells were sorted using several markers (CD4, CD8alpha, NKG2D, NKG2ACE and others). There are 14 residues in the CDR3. The germline V gene has CDR1 NNHNN and CDR2 SYGAGS (reference sequence). The sequence was obtained from a C3H/HeJ mouse with alopecia areata. This strain's MHC haplotype is H2-k. This chain links TRBV13-2 with TRBJ2-5; TRBD2 matches at 8 bases. Sample: CD4+ T cells sorted from a lymph node. The CDR3 reads CASGDRTGKDTQYF. The sequenced part of the CDR3 DNA is TGTGCCAGCGGTGATCGGACTGGGAAAGAC.